What follows describes a single T cell receptor (beta chain). No antigen is known for it. These data originate in a study of cytomegalovirus exposure and HLA in healthy donors. Whole-study context: As released early, the data held 70 million to 100 million unique TCRs from HLA-typed donors. There were several hundred genotyped donors. Of these, 81% fell in the genetic ancestry cluster associated with self-reported Caucasian donors.

Germline V lookup: CDR1 SGHVS, CDR2 FQNEAQ. The V and J ends lost 3 bases and 2 bases, in that order; junction bases with no gene match: 1. The CDR3 runs 13 residues. The PCR had 60 Vbeta and 13 Jbeta primers. Clones were read by immunoSEQ multiplex PCR, and TCRdb kept only the in-frame ones, dropping some. The sample has about 82,000 clones; around 79% are singletons. Study observations and caveats: An Asian-associated ancestry cluster reportedly showed fewer N-insertions than the approximately 670-donor mean in a later analysis. Rates of TCR association differed by HLA locus in a later analysis, with DRB1 highest and HLA-C lowest.

The clonotype comes from a human donor in good health. Sequencing input: PBMCs. V usage is TRBV7-8 and J usage is TRBJ2-7, with 7 bases fitting TRBD1. CDR3 sequence: CASSFGQAYEQYF. The CDR3, as DNA: TGTGCCAGCAGCTTCGGACAGGCCTACGAGCAGTACTTC. The whole variable domain, remainder taken from reference TRBV7-8 and TRBJ2-7, is GAGVSQSPRYKVAKRGQDVALRCDPISGHVSLFWYQQALGQGPEFLTYFQNEAQLDKSGLPSDRFFAERPEGSVSTLKIQRTQQEDSAVYLCASSFGQAYEQYFGPGTRLTVT.